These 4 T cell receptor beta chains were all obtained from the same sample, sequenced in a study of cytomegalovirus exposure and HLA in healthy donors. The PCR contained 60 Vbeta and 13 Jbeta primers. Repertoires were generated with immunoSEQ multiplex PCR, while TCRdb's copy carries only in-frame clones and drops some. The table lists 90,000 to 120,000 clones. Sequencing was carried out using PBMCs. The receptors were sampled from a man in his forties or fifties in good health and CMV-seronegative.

CDR3 sequence: CASSDLYRVAKLFF. Here the CDR3 DNA reads TGTGCCAGCAGTGATTTGTACAGGGTGGCAAAACTGTTTTTT. The rearrangement links TRBV6-1 to TRBJ1-4, with a tentative D call TRBD1 (6 bases). The CDR3 is 14 residues long. Germline CDR1 reads MNHNS; CDR2 reads SASEGT. V gave up 3 bases and J gave up 10 bases, with 15 bases separating them.

Here the CDR3 reads CASSLRQGNEQFF. Written as DNA, the CDR3 is TGTGCCAGCAGCTTAAGACAGGGGAATGAGCAGTTCTTC. The rearrangement uses TRBV7-2 and TRBJ2-1; 8 positions match TRBD1. The V and J ends lost 2 bases and 7 bases, in that order; junction bases with no gene match: 1. CDR1 SGHTA and CDR2 FQGNSA come from the germline V gene. This CDR3 region has 13 residues.

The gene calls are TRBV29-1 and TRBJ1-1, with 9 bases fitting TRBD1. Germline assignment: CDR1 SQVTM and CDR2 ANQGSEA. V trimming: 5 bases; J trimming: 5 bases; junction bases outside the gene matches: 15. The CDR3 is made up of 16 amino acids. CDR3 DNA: TGCAGCGTTCCGGGACAGGGACAGGTTTGGGGGACTGAAGCTTTCTTT. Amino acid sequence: CSVPGQGQVWGTEAFF.

CDR3 in DNA: TGTGCCAGCTCACCACCGACAGGGACGAACACTGAAGCTTTCTTT. Encoded protein: CASSPPTGTNTEAFF. V is TRBV18 and J is TRBJ1-1; 7 bases align to TRBD1. The length of the CDR3 is 15 residues. Germline assignment: CDR1 KGHSH and CDR2 LQKENI. Trimming took 0 bases from V and 1 from J; bases not matched to a gene: 2.